This TCR beta chain was captured in a study of neurological immune-mediated disorders. V was trimmed by 5 bases and J by 5 bases, leaving 29 bases between them. The CDR3 has 19 amino acids. Germline values: CDR1 SGDLS, CDR2 YYNGEE. There are many counts of this clonotype. MiXCR was run by TCRdb on the 5' RACE reads, yielding one entry per CDR3 protein. Found here are tens of thousands of distinct CDR3 sequences, less than 5.5% of them singletons; the top ten hold 6.5% to 7.5%. The J gene is TRBJ2-1, the V gene TRBV9; the D is unclear. This clonotype originated in a man younger than 45 with multiple sclerosis. The sample was PBMCs. The DNA of the CDR3 is TGTGCCAGCAGACCTGGCCCCCCGGCTAGTGCGGCTTCGGACAATGAGCAGTTCTTC. Protein sequence: CASRPGPPASAASDNEQFF.